These T cell receptor beta chains were read from a single sample in a study of cytomegalovirus exposure and HLA in healthy donors. Method: immunoSEQ multiplex PCR; TCRdb's copy keeps in-frame clones and lacks some. The data contain tens of thousands of clones, about 78% of them singletons. Sample: PBMCs. These receptors originate from a woman in her 40s in good health and CMV-seronegative. Both conserved end residues are part of each CDR3. Each record gives: J gene, V gene, D gene, clone size, CDR3 DNA, CDR3 protein. The D gene is left open where the match is weak. Expanded clones are given a class, and other clones once, few, many or no size at all.

>TRBJ2-1|TRBV20-1|NA|NA
TGCAGTGCTAGAGTTCGTGGGGAGGAGTTCTTC
CSARVRGEEFF
>TRBJ2-4|TRBV29-1|NA|NA
TGCAGCGTTGAAAAGTCAGGATCGAACATTCAGTACTTC
CSVEKSGSNIQYF
>TRBJ1-5|TRBV5-1|NA|NA
TGCGCCAGCAGCTTGACAGGGAGCAATCAGCCCCAGCATTTT
CASSLTGSNQPQHF
>TRBJ2-1|TRBV7-9|TRBD2|NA
TGTGCCAGCAGCAGGGTCGCGGGAGGGCCGAATGAGCAGTTCTTC
CASSRVAGGPNEQFF
>TRBJ2-1|TRBV5-4|TRBD2|NA
TGTGCCAGCAGCTTGGGGCGGAGCGGGGGGGACAATGAGCAGTTCTTC
CASSLGRSGGDNEQFF
>TRBJ2-7|TRBV27|TRBD2|NA
TGTGCCAGCAGTTTCCTCATAGCGGGAGGGCCGGACGAGCAGTACTTC
CASSFLIAGGPDEQYF
>TRBJ1-2|TRBV27|TRBD1|NA
TGTGCCAGCAGCCCTACAGGGGGTGGGGGCTACACCTTC
CASSPTGGGGYTF
>TRBJ1-4|TRBV28|NA|NA
TGTGCCAGCAGTTTAGAGTGGGGAGCTAATGAAAAACTGTTTTTT
CASSLEWGANEKLFF
>TRBJ1-5|TRBV28|NA|NA
TGTGCCAGCAGCCAGACAGGCAATAGCAATCAGCCCCAGCATTTT
CASSQTGNSNQPQHF
>TRBJ1-5|TRBV7-8|TRBD1|few
TGTGCCAGCAGCCATGTTACAGGGGGCGTAAAAGGTAATCAGCCCCAGCATTTT
CASSHVTGGVKGNQPQHF
>TRBJ1-1|TRBV28|NA|NA
TGTGCCAGCAGTTTAAACGGGGTAACTGAAGCTTTCTTT
CASSLNGVTEAFF
>TRBJ1-2|TRBV6-6|NA|NA
TGTGCCAGCAGTGATCCGGGCCGAGGGAAGGGCTACACCTTC
CASSDPGRGKGYTF
>TRBJ2-5|TRBV29-1|TRBD1|NA
TGCAGCGTTGAACTCGCCGGGACAGGGGGTGAGACCCAGTACTTC
CSVELAGTGGETQYF
>TRBJ2-1|TRBV28|TRBD2|NA
TGTGCCAGCAGGGGGGGGACTAGCGGAACCTACAATGAGCAGTTCTTC
CASRGGTSGTYNEQFF
>TRBJ2-3|TRBV7-3|NA|NA
TGTGCCAGCAGCCCGAGCACAGATACGCAGTATTTT
CASSPSTDTQYF
>TRBJ2-7|TRBV19|TRBD1|once
TGTGCCAGTAAAACGACACAGGGGGCGGTCTACGAGCAGTACTTC
CASKTTQGAVYEQYF
>TRBJ2-2|TRBV5-4|NA|NA
TGTGCCAGCAGCTCCCGGAGGGTTAACCAGAACACCGGGGAGCTGTTTTTT
CASSSRRVNQNTGELFF
>TRBJ2-3|TRBV9|TRBD2|once
TGTGCCAGCAGCGTAGGCGGGGGAGATACGCAGTATTTT
CASSVGGGDTQYF
>TRBJ2-1|TRBV15|NA|NA
TGTGCCACCAGCAGAGATAGGGGCATCATCATAGGGTACAATGAGCAGTTCTTC
CATSRDRGIIIGYNEQFF
>TRBJ2-1|TRBV19|NA|NA
TGTGCCAGTAGTATCTCGGCTAGCGCGGATTACAATGAGCAGTTCTTC
CASSISASADYNEQFF
>TRBJ2-3|TRBV7-6|TRBD2|NA
TGTGCCAGCAGCTTTCGGCCCCCTAGCGGAGTTAGCACAGATACGCAGTATTTT
CASSFRPPSGVSTDTQYF
>TRBJ1-4|TRBV29-1|NA|few
TGCAGCGTTGAAGCGTTTAGAGGAGAAAAACTGTTTTTT
CSVEAFRGEKLFF
>TRBJ2-7|TRBV29-1|TRBD2|NA
TGCAGCGTTGAAATCCGGCGCGGGAGGGGAAGCGAGCAGTACTTC
CSVEIRRGRGSEQYF
>TRBJ2-2|TRBV19|NA|NA
TGTGCCAGTAGTATAGACCCTCGCAGGGGCAAAACCGGGGAGCTGTTTTTT
CASSIDPRRGKTGELFF
>TRBJ2-1|TRBV19|TRBD1|once
TGTGCCAGTATGTCCCGGGACAGGGTCGATGAGCAGTTCTTC
CASMSRDRVDEQFF
>TRBJ2-2|TRBV7-8|TRBD2|few
TGTGCCAGCAGGAGCGGGAGGGAAATCGGGGAGCTGTTTTTT
CASRSGREIGELFF